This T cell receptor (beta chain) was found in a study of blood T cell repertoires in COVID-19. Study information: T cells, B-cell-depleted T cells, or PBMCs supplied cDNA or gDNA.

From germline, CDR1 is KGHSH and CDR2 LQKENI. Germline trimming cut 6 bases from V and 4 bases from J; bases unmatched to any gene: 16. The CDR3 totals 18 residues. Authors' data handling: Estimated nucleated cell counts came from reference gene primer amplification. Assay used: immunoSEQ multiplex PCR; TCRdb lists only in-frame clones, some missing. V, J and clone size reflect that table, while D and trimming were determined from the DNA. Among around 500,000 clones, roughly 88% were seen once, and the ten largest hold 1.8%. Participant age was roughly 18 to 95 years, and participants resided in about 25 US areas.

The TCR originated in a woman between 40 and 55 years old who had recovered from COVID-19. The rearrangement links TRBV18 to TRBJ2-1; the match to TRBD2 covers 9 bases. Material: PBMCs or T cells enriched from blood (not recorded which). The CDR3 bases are TGTGCCAGCTCGCCGACTAGCGGCCTAGCCGCATTATACAATGAGCAGTTCTTC. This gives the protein CASSPTSGLAALYNEQFF.